This T cell receptor beta chain was obtained from a study of T cell responses to AZD1222 COVID-19 vaccine. This table comes from immunoSEQ multiplex PCR, and its TCRdb copy is limited to in-frame clones, with some not included. The repertoire consists of 80,000 to 95,000 clones, with under 95% occurring once and the leading ten covering around 5%. The CDR3 has 13 residues. The ends were cut back, 10 bases at V and 8 bases at J, with 17 bases in the middle. Germline loops: CDR1 MDHEN, CDR2 SYDVKM. Sequenced material: peripheral blood, taken on day 0 of AZD1222 vaccination. V is TRBV28 and J is TRBJ1-4; the D gene is possibly TRBD1 (5 bases). The TCR was taken from an adult in good health. As DNA, the CDR3 is TGTGCCACCTTAGGTGGGGGGGAAGAAAAACTGTTTTTT. Its protein product is CATLGGGEEKLFF.